This is a list of T cell receptor beta chains from one sample in a study of blood T cell repertoires in COVID-19. Clones were sequenced by immunoSEQ multiplex PCR, and TCRdb holds only the in-frame ones, with some missing. The sample contains roughly 210,000 clones, approximately 80% of which appear only once. Input material: peripheral blood. These receptors all stem from a woman of 80 years or more with COVID-19, enrolled during active disease. Both conserved end residues are part of each CDR3. The D gene is left open where the match is weak. Expanded clones get a size class; other rows say once, few or many, or leave the size out.

CDR3 protein,CDR3 DNA,J gene,D gene,clone size,V gene
CASSFSEQGATEAFF,TGCGCCAGCAGCTTTTCGGAACAGGGGGCAACTGAAGCTTTCTTT,TRBJ1-1,TRBD1,few,TRBV5-1
CASSSTGDSPLHF,TGTGCCAGCAGTTCGACAGGAGATTCACCCCTCCACTTT,TRBJ1-6,NA,NA,TRBV12-3/TRBV12-4
CASSPNGYGNTIYF,TGTGCCAGCTCACCAAACGGTTACGGAAACACCATATATTTT,TRBJ1-3,NA,NA,TRBV18
CASSSNPSLAEAFF,TGTGCCAGCAGTTCGAACCCCTCATTAGCGGAAGCTTTCTTT,TRBJ1-1,NA,NA,TRBV28
CASSFAGVQAFF,TGTGCCAGCAGCTTCGCAGGGGTTCAAGCTTTCTTT,TRBJ1-1,NA,NA,TRBV7-9
CASSADSGSSYNSPLHF,TGTGCCAGCAGCGCGGACAGCGGGAGCTCCTATAATTCACCCCTCCACTTT,TRBJ1-6,NA,NA,TRBV9
CASSPGGQGKPPLHF,TGTGCCAGCTCACCGGGGGGACAGGGGAAGCCACCCCTCCACTTT,TRBJ1-6,TRBD1,NA,TRBV18
CASSLEGQTSAGRTNYGYTF,TGTGCCAGCAGCTTAGAGGGACAGACGTCTGCGGGGAGAACTAACTATGGCTACACCTTC,TRBJ1-2,TRBD1,NA,TRBV7-8
CAISEGPNSGNTIYF,TGTGCCATCAGTGAGGGGCCGAACTCTGGAAACACCATATATTTT,TRBJ1-3,NA,few,TRBV10-3
CASSISGTPEAFF,TGTGCCAGTAGTATCTCCGGGACACCTGAAGCTTTCTTT,TRBJ1-1,NA,NA,TRBV19
CASSRDRDYGYTF,TGTGCCAGCAGCCGGGACAGGGACTATGGCTACACCTTC,TRBJ1-2,TRBD1,NA,TRBV3-1/TRBV3-2
CASSIRSSSGNTEAFF,TGTGCCAGTAGTATACGCTCGTCCTCAGGGAACACTGAAGCTTTCTTT,TRBJ1-1,NA,NA,TRBV19
CASSQARGGNTEAFF,TGCGCCAGCAGCCAAGCGAGGGGAGGGAACACTGAAGCTTTCTTT,TRBJ1-1,NA,NA,TRBV4-1
CATSRRQGMNSPLHF,TGTGCCACCAGCAGACGACAGGGAATGAATTCACCCCTCCACTTT,TRBJ1-6,TRBD1,NA,TRBV15
CASSAGTNTGELFF,TGCGCCAGCAGCGCCGGGACGAACACCGGGGAGCTGTTTTTT,TRBJ2-2,NA,NA,TRBV5-1
CASSLSGTKNSYEQYF,TGTGCCAGCAGCCTCTCCGGGACAAAAAACTCCTACGAGCAGTACTTC,TRBJ2-7,NA,few,TRBV3-1/TRBV3-2
CASSSLEDSANYGYTF,TGTGCCAGCAGCTCACTAGAGGACAGCGCTAACTATGGCTACACCTTC,TRBJ1-2,NA,NA,TRBV7-9
CASSLFSKNYGYTF,TGTGCCAGCAGCTTATTCAGTAAGAACTATGGCTACACCTTC,TRBJ1-2,NA,once,TRBV7-6
CASSFIPGTGDPPRPYNEQFF,TGTGCCAGCAGCTTCATACCCGGGACAGGGGACCCCCCACGTCCATACAATGAGCAGTTCTTC,TRBJ2-1,TRBD1,NA,TRBV7-8
CATSDQGSYEQYF,TGTGCCACCAGTGACCAGGGCTCCTACGAGCAGTACTTC,TRBJ2-7,NA,NA,TRBV24-1
CASSEARVGTGEAFF,TGTGCCAGCAGTGAAGCGCGTGTTGGAACGGGTGAAGCTTTCTTT,TRBJ1-1,NA,NA,TRBV6-1
CAITRTVNTDTQYF,TGTGCCATCACGCGCACGGTCAACACAGATACGCAGTATTTT,TRBJ2-3,NA,NA,TRBV10-3
CASSPPGGGIYGYTF,TGTGCCAGTAGTCCCCCAGGGGGCGGGATCTATGGCTACACCTTC,TRBJ1-2,TRBD1,NA,TRBV19
CASSSTQTGGNEKLFF,TGCGCCAGCAGCTCCACCCAGACAGGCGGTAATGAAAAACTGTTTTTT,TRBJ1-4,NA,NA,TRBV5-1
CASSDRAGVGTQYF,TGTGCCAGCAGTGATAGGGCAGGGGTGGGGACCCAGTACTTC,TRBJ2-5,NA,NA,TRBV2
CASSLGLTTDTQYF,TGTGCCAGCAGCTTAGGACTCACCACAGATACGCAGTATTTT,TRBJ2-3,NA,few,TRBV7-2
CASSSPAGGLRNEQFF,TGTGCCAGCAGCAGCCCAGCGGGGGGGTTGCGCAATGAGCAGTTCTTC,TRBJ2-1,TRBD2,few,TRBV7-2
CAISESGLTATNEKLFF,TGTGCCATCAGTGAGTCAGGTTTGACAGCAACTAATGAAAAACTGTTTTTT,TRBJ1-4,NA,NA,TRBV10-3
CASTSNGGSNTGELFF,TGTGCCAGCACCTCGAACGGGGGTTCGAACACCGGGGAGCTGTTTTTT,TRBJ2-2,NA,NA,TRBV6-4
CATSDPRDRGNEKLFF,TGTGCCACCAGTGATCCCCGGGACAGGGGAAATGAAAAACTGTTTTTT,TRBJ1-4,TRBD1,NA,TRBV24-1
CASSLGAGRNYGYTF,TGTGCCAGCAGTTTAGGGGCAGGGAGGAACTATGGCTACACCTTC,TRBJ1-2,NA,NA,TRBV28
CATSTDRTPFQKLFF,TGTGCCACCAGCACCGACAGGACCCCTTTTCAAAAACTGTTTTTT,TRBJ1-4,NA,NA,TRBV15
CASSTGLKNTEAFF,TGTGCCAGTAGTACCGGACTGAAGAACACTGAAGCTTTCTTT,TRBJ1-1,NA,NA,TRBV19
CASSLDGGQYNQPQHF,TGCGCCAGCAGCTTAGACGGTGGACAGTACAATCAGCCCCAGCATTTT,TRBJ1-5,NA,NA,TRBV5-1
CASSHKYEQYF,TGTGCCAGCAGCCATAAATACGAGCAGTACTTC,TRBJ2-7,NA,NA,TRBV3-1/TRBV3-2
CASSDAGGGETQYF,TGTGCCAGCAGTGATGCGGGGGGCGGGGAGACCCAGTACTTC,TRBJ2-5,TRBD2,NA,TRBV25-1
CASSRDSQLETQYF,TGCGCCAGCAGCCGGGACAGTCAATTAGAGACCCAGTACTTC,TRBJ2-5,TRBD1,NA,TRBV5-1
CATRQGRGELFF,TGTGCCACCCGACAGGGTAGGGGGGAGCTGTTTTTT,TRBJ2-2,TRBD1,NA,TRBV28
CAWSPPPEGGYTF,TGTGCCTGGAGCCCGCCCCCCGAGGGAGGCTACACCTTC,TRBJ1-2,NA,NA,TRBV30
CASSSRQGADGYTF,TGTGCCAGCAGCTCTCGACAGGGGGCGGATGGCTACACCTTC,TRBJ1-2,TRBD1,NA,TRBV7-2